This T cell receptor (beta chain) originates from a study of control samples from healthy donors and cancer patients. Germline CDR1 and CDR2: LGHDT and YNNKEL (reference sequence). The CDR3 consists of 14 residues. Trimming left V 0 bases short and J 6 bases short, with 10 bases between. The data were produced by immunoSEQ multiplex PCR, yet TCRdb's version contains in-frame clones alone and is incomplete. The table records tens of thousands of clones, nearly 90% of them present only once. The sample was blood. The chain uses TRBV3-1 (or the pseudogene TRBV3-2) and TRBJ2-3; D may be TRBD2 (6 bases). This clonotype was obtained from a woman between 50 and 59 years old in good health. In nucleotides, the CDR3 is TGTGCCAGCAGCCAAGAGGGGGGATCGGATACGCAGTATTTT. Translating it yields CASSQEGGSDTQYF.